These T cell receptor beta chains were read from a single sample in a study of blood T cell repertoires in COVID-19. Some clones are missing from TCRdb's copy, which holds only in-frame ones; the method was immunoSEQ multiplex PCR. Here the sample spans around 310,000 clones, 80% to 90% being singletons. Sequencing was performed on PBMCs or T cells enriched from blood (not recorded which). These receptors all stem from a man under 40 who had recovered from COVID-19. Each CDR3 is given with its conserved first and last residue. Fields, in order: V gene, clone size, CDR3 length, J gene, D gene, CDR3 DNA, CDR3 protein. D genes are given only for firm matches. Where a row states a size, it is once, few, many or the class of an expanded clone; other rows omit it.

>TRBV19|-|16|TRBJ2-1|TRBD2
TGTGCCAGTAGTACTAGCGGGGGGGCCCCCTACAATGAGCAGTTCTTC
CASSTSGGAPYNEQFF
>TRBV19|-|14|TRBJ2-5|TRBD1
TGTGCTCTAGAAGCCAGGGACAGGCAAGAGACCCAGTACTTC
CALEARDRQETQYF
>TRBV2|-|13|TRBJ1-5|-
TGTGCCAGCAGTGTACAGGGAAATCAGCCCCAGCATTTT
CASSVQGNQPQHF
>TRBV28|once|15|TRBJ1-4|-
TGTGCCAGCAGATCGACTAACTCGAGGGATGAAAAACTGTTTTTT
CASRSTNSRDEKLFF
>TRBV15|-|16|TRBJ1-5|TRBD1
TGTGCCACCAGCAAAGAGACAGGGGGGCGCAATCAGCCCCAGCATTTT
CATSKETGGRNQPQHF
>TRBV2|-|15|TRBJ1-5|TRBD1
TGTGCCAGCAGTTACGGACAGGGGGCGGCTCAGCCCCAGCATTTT
CASSYGQGAAQPQHF
>TRBV10-3|-|16|TRBJ2-3|TRBD2
TGTGCCATCAGTGAGTCGGGTAGCGGGGGGGCAGATACGCAGTATTTT
CAISESGSGGADTQYF
>TRBV2|-|14|TRBJ1-4|-
TGTGCCAGCAGAGACGGACAGAAGAATGAAAAACTGTTTTTT
CASRDGQKNEKLFF
>TRBV11-3|once|15|TRBJ2-1|TRBD1
TGTGCCAGCAGCAAGGGACAGAGCTCCTACAATGAGCAGTTCTTC
CASSKGQSSYNEQFF
>TRBV18|-|16|TRBJ1-3|TRBD1
TGTGCCAGCTCACCCCCGGACAGGACGCCCGGAAACACCATATATTTT
CASSPPDRTPGNTIYF
>TRBV7-8|-|13|TRBJ2-1|-
TGTGCCAGCAGCTTAGCCGCTAACAATGAGCAGTTCTTC
CASSLAANNEQFF
>TRBV4-2|-|13|TRBJ2-2|-
TGTGCCAGCAGACGAGGGAACACCGGGGAGCTGTTTTTT
CASRRGNTGELFF
>TRBV12-3/TRBV12-4|-|12|TRBJ1-4|-
TGTGCCAGCAGCTATTACGGTGAAAAACTGTTTTTT
CASSYYGEKLFF
>TRBV5-1|-|16|TRBJ2-1|TRBD1
TGCGCCAGCAGCTTTACCGGGACAGGGGGCCACAATGAGCAGTTCTTC
CASSFTGTGGHNEQFF
>TRBV6-5|-|15|TRBJ2-7|TRBD2
TGTGCCAGCAGCTCGGGGGGGTTGGGCTCCTACGAGCAGTACTTC
CASSSGGLGSYEQYF
>TRBV2|-|16|TRBJ2-5|TRBD2
TGTGCCAGCAGCCTCGGACTAGCGGGGGGGGTAAAGACCCAGTACTTC
CASSLGLAGGVKTQYF
>TRBV28|once|13|TRBJ1-2|-
TGTGCCAGCAGCGACAGGCTCGTAGGTGGCTACACCTTC
CASSDRLVGGYTF
>TRBV20-1|-|14|TRBJ1-1|TRBD1
TGCAGTGCTAGTCCACAGGGGTTGAACACTGAAGCTTTCTTT
CSASPQGLNTEAFF
>TRBV5-1|-|16|TRBJ2-3|TRBD2
TGCGCCAGCAGCTCTGGGACTAGCGGGTCCTCAGATACGCAGTATTTT
CASSSGTSGSSDTQYF
>TRBV24-1|-|16|TRBJ2-2|TRBD1
TGTGCCACCAGTGAACCGGACAGGGGGTGGACCGGGGAGCTGTTTTTT
CATSEPDRGWTGELFF
>TRBV7-8|-|17|TRBJ1-1|-
TGTGCCAGCAGCCCACGGGGGGCAGGATACATGAACACTGAAGCTTTCTTT
CASSPRGAGYMNTEAFF
>TRBV5-1|few|15|TRBJ1-4|-
TGCGCCAGCAGCTTGGGGACAGATCTAAATGAAAAACTGTTTTTT
CASSLGTDLNEKLFF
>TRBV19|-|16|TRBJ2-7|-
TGTGCCAGTAGTATAGGCCAGGGCCTTGGAGCCTACGAGCAGTACTTC
CASSIGQGLGAYEQYF
>TRBV5-6|-|15|TRBJ2-7|-
TGTGCCAGCAGCTTGGTGCAGGGGCGGTTGCACGAGCAGTACTTC
CASSLVQGRLHEQYF
>TRBV5-1|-|18|TRBJ1-6|-
TGCGCCAGCAGCCTGGAAACGGGAGCTACTTCCTATAATTCACCCCTCCACTTT
CASSLETGATSYNSPLHF
>TRBV3-1/TRBV3-2|-|13|TRBJ1-4|-
TGTGCCAGCAGCCAAGGCCCCCAGGAAAAACTGTTTTTT
CASSQGPQEKLFF
>TRBV6-5|once|12|TRBJ2-7|-
TGTGCCAGCAGTCCGGACACCTACGAGCAGTACTTC
CASSPDTYEQYF
>TRBV7-9|once|16|TRBJ1-3|-
TGTGCCAGCAGCTCGTCCCAACGGGGAATCGACAACACCATATATTTT
CASSSSQRGIDNTIYF
>TRBV15|-|16|TRBJ1-6|TRBD1
TGTGCCACCAGCAGAGACCTGGACAGGGGAAATTCACCCCTCCACTTT
CATSRDLDRGNSPLHF
>TRBV4-2|once|15|TRBJ2-1|-
TGTGCCAGCAGCCCCGGGGTAGAAGGGTACAATGAGCAGTTCTTC
CASSPGVEGYNEQFF
>TRBV28|once|15|TRBJ2-1|TRBD2
TGTGCCAGCAGTTCTCCTAGCGGGGGGGCGAATGAGCAGTTCTTC
CASSSPSGGANEQFF
>TRBV27|-|15|TRBJ1-5|-
TGTGCCAGCAGTTTGTACAGGGCCGCAAATCAGCCCCAGCATTTT
CASSLYRAANQPQHF
>TRBV28|-|13|TRBJ1-1|-
TGTGCCAGCAGTTTAAGCCCGGGGTATGAAGCTTTCTTT
CASSLSPGYEAFF
>TRBV15|-|12|TRBJ1-1|-
TGTGCCACCAGCACTCCAGGGACTGAAGCTTTCTTT
CATSTPGTEAFF
>TRBV19|-|16|TRBJ2-1|TRBD2
TGTGCCAGTAGTAACCCGGGGGGAATCTCCTACAATGAGCAGTTCTTC
CASSNPGGISYNEQFF
>TRBV2|-|14|TRBJ2-7|TRBD1
TGTGCCAGCAGGCTAGGACAGGGCGGTCCCGAGCAGTACTTC
CASRLGQGGPEQYF
>TRBV18|-|15|TRBJ2-5|TRBD2
TGTGCCAGCTCACCACCGGGACTAGCGGTGGAGACCCAGTACTTC
CASSPPGLAVETQYF
>TRBV5-1|-|15|TRBJ2-1|-
TGCGCCAGCAGCTTAGGACAGATGATCTACAATGAGCAGTTCTTC
CASSLGQMIYNEQFF
>TRBV6-5|-|15|TRBJ1-6|TRBD1
TGTGCCAGCAGACCACGAGGGACAGGGAATTCACCCCTCCACTTT
CASRPRGTGNSPLHF
>TRBV18|-|14|TRBJ1-1|TRBD1
TGTGCCAGCTCACCTTATACAGGGGACACTGAAGCTTTCTTT
CASSPYTGDTEAFF
>TRBV27|-|17|TRBJ2-7|-
TGTGCCAGCAGTCCCTCTGCTGGGCCGCCCGCCTACGACGAGCAGTACTTC
CASSPSAGPPAYDEQYF
>TRBV6-1|-|15|TRBJ1-5|-
TGTGCCAGCAGTGAAGCGGCAGGATCGAGTCAGCCCCAGCATTTT
CASSEAAGSSQPQHF
>TRBV7-3|once|15|TRBJ1-2|TRBD1
TGTGCCAGCAGCTTAATGGGACAGAGCGGAAGTGGCTACACCTTC
CASSLMGQSGSGYTF
>TRBV6-5|-|15|TRBJ2-7|-
TGTGCCAGCAGGCGATCTCTTAGTAACCCCTACGAGCAGTACTTC
CASRRSLSNPYEQYF
>TRBV2|-|12|TRBJ2-2|TRBD2
TGTGCCAGCAGTATTAGGACTAGCGAGCTGTTTTTT
CASSIRTSELFF
>TRBV6-1|-|18|TRBJ2-1|TRBD2
TGTGCCAGCAGTGAACCCTCAACACTAGCGAGCTCCTACAATGAGCAGTTCTTC
CASSEPSTLASSYNEQFF